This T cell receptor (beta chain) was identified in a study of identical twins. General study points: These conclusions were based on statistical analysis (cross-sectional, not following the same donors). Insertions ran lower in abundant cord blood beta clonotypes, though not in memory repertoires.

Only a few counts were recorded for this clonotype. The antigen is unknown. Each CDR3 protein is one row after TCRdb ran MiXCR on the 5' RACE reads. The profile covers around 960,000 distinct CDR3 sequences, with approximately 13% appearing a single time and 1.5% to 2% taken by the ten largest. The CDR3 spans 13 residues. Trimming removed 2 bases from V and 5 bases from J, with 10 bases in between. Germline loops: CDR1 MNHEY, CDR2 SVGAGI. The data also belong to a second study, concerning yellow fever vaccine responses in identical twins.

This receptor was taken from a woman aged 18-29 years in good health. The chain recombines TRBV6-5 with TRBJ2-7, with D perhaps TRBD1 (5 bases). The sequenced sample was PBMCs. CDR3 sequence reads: CASSYIGVDEQYF. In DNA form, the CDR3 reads TGTGCCAGCAGTTACATAGGGGTTGACGAGCAGTACTTC.